This is a list of T cell receptor beta chains from one sample in a study of Graves' ophthalmopathy and Graves' hyperthyroidism. One entry per CDR3 protein, called by TCRdb with MiXCR from the multiplex PCR reads. Of roughly 220,000 distinct CDR3 sequences listed, around 50% are singletons. The sequenced sample consisted of peripheral blood. The receptors originated from an adult man with Graves' ophthalmopathy. CDR3s include the opening cysteine and the closing phenylalanine or tryptophan. Fields, in order: V gene, clone size, D gene, J gene, CDR3 DNA, CDR3 protein. D genes are given only for firm matches. Some rows mark clone size as missing; the rest say once, few, many or name a class of expanded clone.

V gene: TRBV24-1; clone size: many; D gene: NA; J gene: TRBJ2-7; CDR3 DNA: TGTGCCACCAGTGATTTGAACAGCGAGCAGTACTTC; CDR3 protein: CATSDLNSEQYF
V gene: TRBV9; clone size: few; D gene: TRBD1; J gene: TRBJ1-6; CDR3 DNA: TGTGCCAGCAGCGGAAGGACAGGGGCTTCACCCCTCCACTTT; CDR3 protein: CASSGRTGASPLHF
V gene: TRBV15; clone size: NA; D gene: TRBD2; J gene: TRBJ2-7; CDR3 DNA: TGTGCCAGCACCACCCCGGGGAGGGCCGAGCAGTACTTC; CDR3 protein: CASTTPGRAEQYF
V gene: TRBV9; clone size: NA; D gene: NA; J gene: TRBJ1-6; CDR3 DNA: TGTGCCAGCAGCTCTGGCGGGGCAGGGTCCTATAATTCACCCCTCCACTTT; CDR3 protein: CASSSGGAGSYNSPLHF
V gene: TRBV24-1; clone size: NA; D gene: TRBD1; J gene: TRBJ2-5; CDR3 DNA: TGTGCCACCAGTGATTCGCTCCCGGACAGGGGAGAGACCCAGTACTTC; CDR3 protein: CATSDSLPDRGETQYF
V gene: TRBV7-9; clone size: few; D gene: NA; J gene: TRBJ1-3; CDR3 DNA: TGTGCCAGCAGCCAGGTCCCCTCTGGAAACACCATATATTTT; CDR3 protein: CASSQVPSGNTIYF
V gene: TRBV19; clone size: NA; D gene: NA; J gene: TRBJ2-7; CDR3 DNA: TGTGCCAGTAGTATCGGAATAGGGGTCGCTTACGAGCAGTACTTC; CDR3 protein: CASSIGIGVAYEQYF
V gene: TRBV4-3; clone size: NA; D gene: NA; J gene: TRBJ2-5; CDR3 DNA: TGCGCCAGCAGCTTTCCCAGCCAAGAGACCCAGTACTTC; CDR3 protein: CASSFPSQETQYF
V gene: TRBV12-3/TRBV12-4; clone size: NA; D gene: NA; J gene: TRBJ2-5; CDR3 DNA: TGTGCCAGCAGGATCCAGGGTGATGAGACCCAGTACTTC; CDR3 protein: CASRIQGDETQYF
V gene: TRBV20-1; clone size: NA; D gene: NA; J gene: TRBJ1-1; CDR3 DNA: TGCAGTGCTAGAGTACTGGAAGGGTACACTGAAGCTTTCTTT; CDR3 protein: CSARVLEGYTEAFF
V gene: TRBV7-2; clone size: NA; D gene: NA; J gene: TRBJ2-7; CDR3 DNA: TGTGCCAGCAGCTTAGGACTGGCTCCTTACTACGAGCAGTACTTC; CDR3 protein: CASSLGLAPYYEQYF
V gene: TRBV9; clone size: NA; D gene: NA; J gene: TRBJ2-5; CDR3 DNA: TGTGCCAGCAGCGCAGGGACGCCCAGTGTGGAGACCCAGTACTTC; CDR3 protein: CASSAGTPSVETQYF
V gene: TRBV7-6; clone size: NA; D gene: TRBD2; J gene: TRBJ2-5; CDR3 DNA: TGTGCCAGCAGCTTAGAGCTAGCGGGAGAAGAGACCCAGTACTTC; CDR3 protein: CASSLELAGEETQYF
V gene: TRBV7-2; clone size: few; D gene: NA; J gene: TRBJ2-5; CDR3 DNA: TGTGCCAGCAGCCCTCGTCGGACAGAGTACCAAGAGACCCAGTACTTC; CDR3 protein: CASSPRRTEYQETQYF
V gene: TRBV12-3/TRBV12-4; clone size: many; D gene: NA; J gene: TRBJ2-7; CDR3 DNA: TGTGCCAGCAGTTTGAAGGCAGGCTACGAGCAGTACTTC; CDR3 protein: CASSLKAGYEQYF
V gene: TRBV6-6; clone size: NA; D gene: NA; J gene: TRBJ1-5; CDR3 DNA: TGTGCCAGCAGTGACAACACAGGTGGGGGCGGAGGTCAGCCCCAGCATTTT; CDR3 protein: CASSDNTGGGGGQPQHF
V gene: TRBV7-9; clone size: few; D gene: NA; J gene: TRBJ2-7; CDR3 DNA: TGTGCCAGCAGCCGATTCCTACGGGACGGGACCCACGAGCAGTACTTC; CDR3 protein: CASSRFLRDGTHEQYF
V gene: TRBV11-3; clone size: NA; D gene: NA; J gene: TRBJ1-1; CDR3 DNA: TGTGCCAGCCGTTCGGGTCGTGGACATAGCGAAGCTTTCTTT; CDR3 protein: CASRSGRGHSEAFF
V gene: TRBV7-9; clone size: few; D gene: NA; J gene: TRBJ2-5; CDR3 DNA: TGTGCCAGCACCTCAAGGGGCGGCCGTTACCAAGAGACCCAGTACTTC; CDR3 protein: CASTSRGGRYQETQYF
V gene: TRBV4-1; clone size: NA; D gene: TRBD1; J gene: TRBJ1-2; CDR3 DNA: TGCGCCAGCAGCCAAGTCACCCGGCGACAGGGAAACTATGGCTACACCTTC; CDR3 protein: CASSQVTRRQGNYGYTF
V gene: TRBV7-2; clone size: few; D gene: TRBD1; J gene: TRBJ1-1; CDR3 DNA: TGTGCCAGCAGCGTGACAGGGGTAAACACTGAAGCTTTCTTT; CDR3 protein: CASSVTGVNTEAFF
V gene: TRBV20-1; clone size: NA; D gene: TRBD2; J gene: TRBJ2-5; CDR3 DNA: TGCAGTGCTGGGACTAGCGGGCGCCAAGAGACCCAGTACTTC; CDR3 protein: CSAGTSGRQETQYF
V gene: TRBV29-1; clone size: NA; D gene: NA; J gene: TRBJ2-7; CDR3 DNA: TGCAGCGTTGGCCCGACAGCCTACTACGAGCAGTACTTC; CDR3 protein: CSVGPTAYYEQYF
V gene: TRBV10-3; clone size: NA; D gene: NA; J gene: TRBJ2-6; CDR3 DNA: TGTGCCATCGGAGCCTTTGGGACTGGGGCCAACGTCCTGACTTTC; CDR3 protein: CAIGAFGTGANVLTF
V gene: TRBV11-2; clone size: once; D gene: TRBD1; J gene: TRBJ1-2; CDR3 DNA: TGTGCCAGCAGCTTCCGCCCGGGACAGGGGGCTGTTGGCTACACCTTC; CDR3 protein: CASSFRPGQGAVGYTF
V gene: TRBV7-3; clone size: NA; D gene: TRBD2; J gene: TRBJ2-5; CDR3 DNA: TGTGCCAGCAGCTTATATGGGAGGACTAGCGGATTCCAAGAGACCCAGTACTTC; CDR3 protein: CASSLYGRTSGFQETQYF
V gene: TRBV24-1; clone size: NA; D gene: TRBD2; J gene: TRBJ2-5; CDR3 DNA: TGTGCCACCAGTGTGAGCGCGGGAGCAGGGCCCCGGGAGACCCAGTACTTC; CDR3 protein: CATSVSAGAGPRETQYF
V gene: TRBV7-9; clone size: NA; D gene: NA; J gene: TRBJ1-2; CDR3 DNA: TGTGCCAGCAGCTCCGGGACCAACTATGGCTACACCTTC; CDR3 protein: CASSSGTNYGYTF
V gene: TRBV12-3/TRBV12-4; clone size: few; D gene: NA; J gene: TRBJ2-5; CDR3 DNA: TGTGCCAGCAGTCCCGGGATAGAGACCCAGTACTTC; CDR3 protein: CASSPGIETQYF
V gene: TRBV10-3; clone size: few; D gene: TRBD2; J gene: TRBJ2-2; CDR3 DNA: TGTGCCATCAGTGACCTAGCGGGAGGAGGGATGAACACCGGGGAGCTGTTTTTT; CDR3 protein: CAISDLAGGGMNTGELFF
V gene: TRBV29-1; clone size: NA; D gene: NA; J gene: TRBJ1-3; CDR3 DNA: TGCAGCGTTGAAGATCCGGTCTCCAAATCGAGAAACACCATATATTTT; CDR3 protein: CSVEDPVSKSRNTIYF
V gene: TRBV2; clone size: NA; D gene: NA; J gene: TRBJ1-4; CDR3 DNA: TGTGCCAGCAGTGAAACGGACAGCCCGGGGGGAAAACTGTTTTTT; CDR3 protein: CASSETDSPGGKLFF
V gene: TRBV7-2; clone size: NA; D gene: NA; J gene: TRBJ1-5; CDR3 DNA: TGTGCCAGCAGCTTAAGTCCTGGGCTCAATCAGCCCCAGCATTTT; CDR3 protein: CASSLSPGLNQPQHF
V gene: TRBV12-3/TRBV12-4; clone size: NA; D gene: TRBD1; J gene: TRBJ2-7; CDR3 DNA: TGTGCCAGCACCTACCGGGACAGTGGCAACGAGCAGTACTTC; CDR3 protein: CASTYRDSGNEQYF
V gene: TRBV5-8; clone size: NA; D gene: TRBD1; J gene: TRBJ2-7; CDR3 DNA: TGTGCCAGCAGTGACCAGGGGGCATCCTACGAGCAGTACTTC; CDR3 protein: CASSDQGASYEQYF
V gene: TRBV3-1; clone size: NA; D gene: NA; J gene: TRBJ2-5; CDR3 DNA: TGTGCCAGCAGCCAGCTTCCGACGACTACCAAAGAGACCCAGTACTTC; CDR3 protein: CASSQLPTTTKETQYF
V gene: TRBV12-3/TRBV12-4; clone size: few; D gene: TRBD1; J gene: TRBJ2-5; CDR3 DNA: TGTGCCAGCAGTACAGCAGGGGGAGAGACCCAGTACTTC; CDR3 protein: CASSTAGGETQYF
V gene: TRBV11-2; clone size: NA; D gene: NA; J gene: TRBJ2-5; CDR3 DNA: TGTGCCAGCAGCTTAGGGGGACAGACCCAGTACTTC; CDR3 protein: CASSLGGQTQYF
V gene: TRBV24-1; clone size: NA; D gene: NA; J gene: TRBJ2-5; CDR3 DNA: TGTGCCAGCAGTTTATCCCTTCGCGGGGAGACCCAGTACTTC; CDR3 protein: CASSLSLRGETQYF
V gene: TRBV7-9; clone size: once; D gene: NA; J gene: TRBJ2-7; CDR3 DNA: TGTGCCAGCAGCGTAGGCGGCCCTTCCGAGCAGTACTTC; CDR3 protein: CASSVGGPSEQYF
V gene: TRBV2; clone size: many; D gene: TRBD1; J gene: TRBJ1-2; CDR3 DNA: TGTGCCAGCAGTAACAGGGGAAGGATCGAGGGCTACACCTTC; CDR3 protein: CASSNRGRIEGYTF
V gene: TRBV7-9; clone size: NA; D gene: NA; J gene: TRBJ1-2; CDR3 DNA: TGTGCCAGCAGCTTAGATTTAGAGGGAGGCTATGACTACACCTTC; CDR3 protein: CASSLDLEGGYDYTF
V gene: TRBV7-8; clone size: few; D gene: NA; J gene: TRBJ1-5; CDR3 DNA: TGTGCCAGCAGCTTAGCTCTAACACAGTATAGCAATCAGCCCCAGCATTTT; CDR3 protein: CASSLALTQYSNQPQHF
V gene: TRBV10-2; clone size: NA; D gene: NA; J gene: TRBJ1-2; CDR3 DNA: TGTGCCAGCAGCCCCACAGGAACCTCCTATGGCTACACCTTC; CDR3 protein: CASSPTGTSYGYTF
V gene: TRBV29-1; clone size: NA; D gene: TRBD1; J gene: TRBJ2-5; CDR3 DNA: TGCAGCGGCCAACCGGGACAGGTCCAAGAGACCCAGTACTTC; CDR3 protein: CSGQPGQVQETQYF
V gene: TRBV9; clone size: NA; D gene: NA; J gene: TRBJ2-7; CDR3 DNA: TGTGCCAGCAGCCCCGGAACAGGGAGTCCCACTTACGAGCAGTACTTC; CDR3 protein: CASSPGTGSPTYEQYF
V gene: TRBV19; clone size: few; D gene: TRBD1; J gene: TRBJ1-5; CDR3 DNA: TGTGCCAGTAGTACAGGGGGCTTTCAGCCCCAGCATTTT; CDR3 protein: CASSTGGFQPQHF
V gene: TRBV10-3; clone size: many; D gene: NA; J gene: TRBJ1-1; CDR3 DNA: TGTGCCATCAGTGAGTCGTGGACAGAGAACACTGAAGCTTTCTTT; CDR3 protein: CAISESWTENTEAFF
V gene: TRBV5-4; clone size: few; D gene: NA; J gene: TRBJ2-7; CDR3 DNA: TGTGCCAGCAGCTCTTGGACCGGCTCCTACGAGCAGTACTTC; CDR3 protein: CASSSWTGSYEQYF
V gene: TRBV19; clone size: few; D gene: NA; J gene: TRBJ1-2; CDR3 DNA: TGTGCCAGTAGTGCCTTCACGAGGGCCGGCTACACCTTC; CDR3 protein: CASSAFTRAGYTF
V gene: TRBV14; clone size: once; D gene: TRBD1; J gene: TRBJ1-4; CDR3 DNA: TGTGCCAGCTCACCACCCCGGGACAGGGGAAGGCGGGCTAATGAAAAACTGTTTTTT; CDR3 protein: CASSPPRDRGRRANEKLFF
V gene: TRBV15; clone size: NA; D gene: NA; J gene: TRBJ1-1; CDR3 DNA: TGTGCCACCAGCAGAGGGGGGGCAGAAACTGAAGCTTTCTTT; CDR3 protein: CATSRGGAETEAFF
V gene: TRBV7-6; clone size: many; D gene: NA; J gene: TRBJ1-1; CDR3 DNA: TGTGCCAGCAGCTTAGCGTCGAAGGGGAACACTGAAGCTTTCTTT; CDR3 protein: CASSLASKGNTEAFF
V gene: TRBV2; clone size: NA; D gene: TRBD1; J gene: TRBJ2-5; CDR3 DNA: TGTGCCAGCACCGGACAGGTTCAAGAGACCCAGTACTTC; CDR3 protein: CASTGQVQETQYF
V gene: TRBV10-3; clone size: many; D gene: NA; J gene: TRBJ1-1; CDR3 DNA: TGTGCCATCAGCCCGACCCCTGACACTGAAGCTTTCTTT; CDR3 protein: CAISPTPDTEAFF
V gene: TRBV10-3; clone size: NA; D gene: NA; J gene: TRBJ2-7; CDR3 DNA: TGTGCCAGCGGTCCGGGTCCCCAACGAAAGTCCTACGAGCAGTACTTC; CDR3 protein: CASGPGPQRKSYEQYF
V gene: TRBV7-9; clone size: NA; D gene: NA; J gene: TRBJ1-1; CDR3 DNA: TGTGCCAGCAGCTTAGGGCGACAGTGGAACACTGAAGCTTTCTTT; CDR3 protein: CASSLGRQWNTEAFF
V gene: TRBV20-1; clone size: few; D gene: NA; J gene: TRBJ1-6; CDR3 DNA: TGCAGTGCTAGGGTGGGGGGGGCCTCCTATAATTCACCCCTCCACTTT; CDR3 protein: CSARVGGASYNSPLHF
V gene: TRBV6-5; clone size: few; D gene: NA; J gene: TRBJ1-1; CDR3 DNA: TGTGCCAGCAGACTCATCGACACGGTGAACACTGAAGCTTTCTTT; CDR3 protein: CASRLIDTVNTEAFF
V gene: TRBV28; clone size: NA; D gene: TRBD2; J gene: TRBJ2-5; CDR3 DNA: TGTGCCAGCAGTGCCCCGGGACTACCCGACCGGGAGACCCAGTACTTC; CDR3 protein: CASSAPGLPDRETQYF